This T cell receptor beta chain came from a study of blood T cell repertoires in COVID-19. Study at large: COVID-19 samples, acute and convalescent, were from the United States, Italy and Spain. In each case, the material was cDNA or gDNA derived from T cells, B-cell-depleted T cells, or PBMCs.

Authors' processing steps: Quantification of nucleated cells was approximated via reference gene primer amplification. Here immunoSEQ multiplex PCR was the method, and the copy in TCRdb shows in-frame clones only, minus some. That table supplies the V and J calls and clone size; D and trimming were determined from the DNA. The profile shows approximately 120,000 clones, around four fifths of them singletons. The length of the CDR3 is 13 residues. CDR1 is SGHTA and CDR2 is FQGNSA in the germline V gene. V was cut by 1 base and J by 3 bases, with 6 bases left in between. The chain links TRBV7-2 to TRBJ2-5; D unresolved. Sequencing input: peripheral blood. The TCR sequence derives from a man older than 75 with acute or convalescent COVID-19. The CDR3 reads CASSLVVEETQYF. The CDR3 bases are TGTGCCAGCAGCTTAGTAGTGGAAGAGACCCAGTACTTC.